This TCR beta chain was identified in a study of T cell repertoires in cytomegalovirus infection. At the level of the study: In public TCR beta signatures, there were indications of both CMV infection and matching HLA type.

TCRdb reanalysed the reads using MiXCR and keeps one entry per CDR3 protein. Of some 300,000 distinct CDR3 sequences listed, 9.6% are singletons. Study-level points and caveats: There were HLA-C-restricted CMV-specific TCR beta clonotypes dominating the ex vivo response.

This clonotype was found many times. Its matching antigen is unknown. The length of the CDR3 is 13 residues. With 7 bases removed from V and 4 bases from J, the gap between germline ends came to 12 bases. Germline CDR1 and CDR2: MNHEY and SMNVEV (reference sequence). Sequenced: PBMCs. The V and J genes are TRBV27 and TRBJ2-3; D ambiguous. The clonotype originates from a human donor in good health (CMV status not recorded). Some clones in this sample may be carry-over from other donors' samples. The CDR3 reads CASINHRADTQYF. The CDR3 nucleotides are TGTGCCAGCATTAACCATCGGGCAGATACGCAGTATTTT.